This T cell receptor beta chain came from a study of blood T cell repertoires in COVID-19. At the level of the study: Acute-phase and convalescent COVID-19 samples originated in the United States, Italy and Spain. T cells, B-cell-depleted T cells, or PBMCs provided the cDNA or gDNA that served as material.

Study processing details: Amplification of reference gene primers was used by the study to estimate nucleated cell counts. Using immunoSEQ multiplex PCR, the repertoire was profiled, and TCRdb retains in-frame clones only, with some absent. V and J calls and clone size are copied from that table; D and trimming were computed from the DNA. The sample contains about 210,000 clones, 89% of which appear only once. Trimming removed 3 bases at V and 7 bases at J, with 9 bases between. Germline assignment: CDR1 SEHNR and CDR2 FQNEAQ (reference sequence). The CDR3 is 12 amino acids. This clone has just one count.

Source material: peripheral blood. V is TRBV7-9 and J is TRBJ1-1, with D perhaps matching TRBD1 (5 bases). This TCR was recovered from a woman aged 35 to 49 with acute or convalescent COVID-19. CDR3 loop: CASSFIQGEAFF. The DNA of the CDR3 is TGTGCCAGCAGCTTTATCCAGGGTGAAGCTTTCTTT.